This entry lists 26 T cell receptor beta chains sequenced from one sample in a study of T cell responses to AZD1222 COVID-19 vaccine. Assay: immunoSEQ multiplex PCR; the TCRdb copy retains only in-frame clones and omits some. The sample contains about 35,000 clones, 65% to 90% of which appear only once. The material was peripheral blood, obtained 28 days after the second AZD1222 dose. The receptors come from an adult who received the AZD1222 COVID-19 vaccine.

This sequence joins TRBV7-6 and TRBJ1-3; perhaps TRBD1 as D (6 bases). The ends were cut back, 1 base at V and 4 bases at J, with 11 bases in the middle. This CDR3 region has 15 residues. In germline, CDR1 is SGHVS, CDR2 FNYEAQ. Here the CDR3 DNA reads TGTGCCAGCAGCTTAGGAACAGGGACGGGAAACACCATATATTTT. It encodes CASSLGTGTGNTIYF. The complete variable domain, with remaining parts taken from reference TRBV7-6 and TRBJ1-3, reads GAGVSQSPRYKVTKRGQDVALRCDPISGHVSLYWYRQALGQGPEFLTYFNYEAQQDKSGLPNDRFSAERPEGSISTLTIQRTEQRDSAMYRCASSLGTGTGNTIYFGEGSWLTVV.

The chain has TRBV11-2 and TRBJ2-3; D unclear. CDR1 is SGHAT, CDR2 FQNNGV, per germline. V was pared by 2 bases and J by 2 bases, with 2 bases between. This CDR3 comprises 12 residues. CDR3 loop: CASSLSTDTQYF. CDR3 DNA: TGTGCCAGCAGCTTATCCACAGATACGCAGTATTTT.

This chain uses TRBV28 with TRBJ2-2, with D perhaps being TRBD1 or TRBD2 (5 bases each). CDR1 MDHEN and CDR2 SYDVKM come from the germline V gene. The ends were cut back, 2 bases at V and 8 bases at J, with 15 bases in the middle. The CDR3 extends over 15 amino acids. CDR3 nucleotide sequence: TGTGCCAGCAGTTTACATGGGACGAATAAAGGGGAGCTGTTTTTT. Residues: CASSLHGTNKGELFF.

The CDR3 here is CASSATSGNTGELFF. The CDR3 DNA sequence: TGCGCCAGCAGCGCAACTAGCGGGAACACCGGGGAGCTGTTTTTT. The chain employs TRBV5-1 and TRBJ2-2; 8 bases line up with TRBD2. Trimming at V came to 4 bases and at J to 1 base, leaving 3 bases not matched to a gene. CDR3 size: 15 residues. Germline loops: CDR1 SGHRS, CDR2 YFSETQ.

The chain has TRBV5-6 and TRBJ2-5, with TRBD1 matching over 8 bases. Trimming removed 4 bases from V and 4 bases from J; junction bases left unmatched: 9. The V gene's germline CDR1 is SGHDT and CDR2 YYEEEE. The CDR3 has 15 residues. In nucleotides, the CDR3 is TGTGCCAGCAGCAGCGGACAGGGTTGGGGAGAGACCCAGTACTTC. Translation gives CASSSGQGWGETQYF. Based on the CDR3 plus reference TRBV5-6 and TRBJ2-5, the full variable domain is DAGVTQSPTHLIKTRGQQVTLRCSPKSGHDTVSWYQQALGQGPQFIFQYYEEEERQRGNFPDRFSGHQFPNYSSELNVNALLLGDSALYLCASSSGQGWGETQYFGPGTRLLVL.

V and J are TRBV11-3 and TRBJ2-4; D is possibly TRBD2 (6 bases). CDR3 length: 15 residues. Germline CDR1 is SGHNT and CDR2 is YENEEA. The germline V and J ends were trimmed by 1 base and 8 bases, with 15 bases remaining between them. In nucleotides, the CDR3 is TGTGCCAGCAGCTTAGGGTCCACGGGAGCGGACATTCAGTACTTC. It yields the protein CASSLGSTGADIQYF.

The chain carries TRBV27 and TRBJ1-1, with a tentative D call TRBD1 (5 bases). The CDR3 runs to 14 residues. Germline CDR1 is MNHEY and CDR2 is SMNVEV (reference sequence). Trimming removed 4 bases from V and 2 bases from J, with 11 bases in between. The CDR3 nucleotides read TGTGCCAGCAGTTACGTAGGGGCCAACACTGAAGCTTTCTTT. Residues: CASSYVGANTEAFF.

V usage is TRBV19 and J usage is TRBJ2-7, with 8 bases fitting TRBD2. This CDR3 has 15 amino acids. Germline V gives CDR1 LNHDA, CDR2 SQIVND (reference sequence). V was pared by 3 bases and J by 4 bases, with 8 bases of the junction left unmatched. The CDR3 nucleotides are TGTGCCAGTAGTATGGGTGCTAGCGGGCGTTACGAGCAGTACTTC. Translating it yields CASSMGASGRYEQYF.

This chain connects TRBV6-1 to TRBJ1-6; 9 positions match TRBD1. The trim removed 0 bases at V and 4 bases at J, leaving 7 bases unmatched. Germline V gene lookup returns CDR1 MNHNS and CDR2 SASEGT. This CDR3 is built from 18 residues. CDR3 sequence: CASSEAGQGRGYNSPLHF. The CDR3 coding sequence is TGTGCCAGCAGTGAAGCGGGACAGGGCCGGGGGTATAATTCACCCCTCCACTTT.

In this sample, this clone turned up once. The chain joins TRBV20-1 to TRBJ2-2; D gene unclear. The germline V gene encodes CDR1 DFQATT and CDR2 SNEGSKA (reference sequence). V was clipped by 3 bases and J by 1 base, with 15 bases between them. CDR3 length equals 16 residues. This chain's CDR3 is CSASKVGNLNTGELFF. The CDR3 nucleotides read TGCAGTGCTAGTAAGGTGGGGAATCTGAACACCGGGGAGCTGTTTTTT.

This chain uses TRBV6-1 with TRBJ1-4; D remains ambiguous. Germline CDR1 and CDR2: MNHNS and SASEGT. The CDR3 consists of 13 residues. V lost 0 bases and J lost 8, with 7 bases in between. The CDR3 DNA follows: TGTGCCAGCAGTGAAGCGATTTCCGAAAAACTGTTTTTT. Amino acid sequence: CASSEAISEKLFF.

The V gene is TRBV6-5, the J gene TRBJ2-5; D gene ambiguous. Trimming stripped 7 bases from V and 5 bases from J, with 8 bases between. Looked up from germline, CDR1 is MNHEY and CDR2 is SVGAGI. The CDR3 runs to 11 residues. CDR3 sequence (DNA): TGTGCCAGCACGTTCCGGGAGACCCAGTACTTC. Protein product: CASTFRETQYF.

This clone occurred a few times. Distinct nucleotide sequences in the sample also encode this CDR3. This sequence joins TRBV5-1 and TRBJ2-7; D uncertain. Per germline, CDR1 SGHRS and CDR2 YFSETQ. The CDR3 has 14 amino acids. V lost 0 bases to trimming and J lost 2 bases, with 9 bases between them. In DNA, the CDR3 is TGCGCCAGCAGCTTGGTGGTGCAACCCTACGAGCAGTACTTC. Translating gives CASSLVVQPYEQYF.

Of note for this clone: Other DNA sequences in this sample translate to the same CDR3. This chain connects TRBV11-2 to TRBJ2-5; TRBD1 aligns across 7 bases. CDR1 is SGHAT, CDR2 FQNNGV, per germline. The CDR3 is 14 amino acids. J lost 2 bases, V lost 5 bases, and 5 bases had no gene match. The CDR3 loop reads CASSRGQLQETQYF. CDR3 DNA sequence: TGTGCCAGCAGCCGGGGACAGCTACAAGAGACCCAGTACTTC.

The chain combines TRBV19 with TRBJ1-6; D is unresolved. Germline values: CDR1 LNHDA, CDR2 SQIVND (reference sequence). Trimming took off 0 bases at V and 9 bases at J, with 15 bases between the two ends. The CDR3 is 16 amino acids. The chain's CDR3 is CASSIDRDMGSSPLHF. CDR3 nucleotides: TGTGCCAGTAGTATAGATCGCGACATGGGGAGTTCACCCCTCCACTTT.

The CDR3 sequence is CASSLFWSPISEISSNQPQHF. The CDR3 DNA follows: TGTGCCAGCAGTTTATTTTGGTCCCCTATCTCTGAGATCAGTAGCAATCAGCCCCAGCATTTT. J is TRBJ1-5 and V is TRBV28; D unresolved. The CDR3 is 21 amino acids. Germline CDR1 MDHEN, CDR2 SYDVKM. Trimming pared 1 base from V and 0 bases from J, leaving 25 bases between. The complete variable domain, with remaining parts taken from reference TRBV28 and TRBJ1-5, reads DVKVTQSSRYLVKRTGEKVFLECVQDMDHENMFWYRQDPGLGLRLIYFSYDVKMKEKGDIPEGYSVSREKKERFSLILESASTNQTSMYLCASSLFWSPISEISSNQPQHFGDGTRLSIL.

This clone occurred a few times. This chain joins TRBV7-9 and TRBJ2-7; 10 bases fit TRBD2. V lost 5 bases, J lost 4 bases, and 11 bases stayed unmatched. Germline lookup yields CDR1 SEHNR and CDR2 FQNEAQ (reference sequence). This CDR3 region has 16 residues. The CDR3 region is CASSQGAAGGVYEQYF. CDR3 sequence (DNA): TGTGCCAGCAGCCAGGGGGCAGCGGGAGGGGTTTACGAGCAGTACTTC.

The chain combines TRBV19 with TRBJ1-1; tentatively, D is TRBD1 (5 bases). Germline CDR1 and CDR2: LNHDA and SQIVND (reference sequence). The CDR3 is 15 residues long. V lost 8 bases and J lost 0, with 16 bases in between. CDR3 region: CASGGERGMNTEAFF. The DNA of the CDR3 is TGTGCCAGTGGGGGGGAAAGAGGGATGAACACTGAAGCTTTCTTT.

This chain links TRBV6-7 with TRBJ2-7; either TRBD1 or TRBD2 may fit D (5 bases each). TRBV6-7 is an ORF, with its function uncertain. This CDR3 region has 15 residues. Trimming took off 8 bases at V and 4 bases at J, with 21 bases between the two ends. CDR3: CASRYRDLGRYEQYF. The CDR3, as DNA: TGTGCCAGCCGCTACCGGGACCTCGGGCGGTACGAGCAGTACTTC.

This clone was detected a few times. This rearrangement joins TRBV21-1 to TRBJ1-5. TRBV21-1 is marked as a pseudogene. This CDR3 has 15 residues. The CDR3 here is CASSKVGSSNQPQHF. The CDR3 DNA sequence: TGTGCCAGCAGCAAAGTCGGGTCGAGCAATCAGCCCCAGCATTTT.

The chain joins TRBV7-2 to TRBJ2-3, with unresolved D. The V and J ends lost 6 bases and 0 bases respectively, with 4 bases between them. The V gene's germline CDR1 is SGHTA and CDR2 FQGNSA. The CDR3 runs 12 residues. CDR3 coding DNA: TGTGCCAGCAGGCTAAGCACAGATACGCAGTATTTT. Its protein product is CASRLSTDTQYF.

This chain connects TRBV27 to TRBJ1-1, with D perhaps TRBD1 (5 bases). V lost 4 bases to trimming and J lost 1 base, with 19 bases between them. Germline values: CDR1 MNHEY, CDR2 SMNVEV (reference sequence). This CDR3 region has 17 residues. The DNA for the CDR3 is TGTGCCAGCAGTTCCCGAAAGGACACCGGGGAGAACACTGAAGCTTTCTTT. Its translation is CASSSRKDTGENTEAFF.

This chain joins TRBV28 and TRBJ1-6; 8 bases fit TRBD1. CDR3 length: 15 residues. V trimming: 5 bases; J trimming: 7 bases; junction bases outside the gene matches: 7. Per the germline V gene, CDR1 is MDHEN and CDR2 is SYDVKM. For the CDR3, the DNA is TGTGCCAGCAGTGGGCGACGACAGGGGAATTCACCCCTCCACTTT. Protein sequence: CASSGRRQGNSPLHF.

The chain carries TRBV5-1 and TRBJ1-1; D unresolved. The CDR3 has 13 residues. Germline CDR1 SGHRS, CDR2 YFSETQ. Between the trimmed V and J ends, which lost 0 bases and 5 bases, there was a span of 8 bases. CDR3 nucleotide sequence: TGCGCCAGCAGCTTGGATGGGAGTACTGAAGCTTTCTTT. This encodes CASSLDGSTEAFF.

The V and J genes are TRBV2 and TRBJ1-5; no definite D call. Trimming removed 2 bases at V and 7 bases at J, with 15 bases between. The CDR3 spans 15 residues. Germline V gives CDR1 SNHLY, CDR2 FYNNEI. CDR3 protein: CASSEFRWGGQPQHF. The CDR3 DNA reads as TGTGCCAGCAGTGAATTTAGATGGGGAGGGCAGCCCCAGCATTTT. Filled out from reference TRBV2 and TRBJ1-5, the complete variable domain reads EPEVTQTPSHQVTQMGQEVILRCVPISNHLYFYWYRQILGQKVEFLVSFYNNEISEKSEIFDDQFSVERPDGSNFTLKIRSTKLEDSAMYFCASSEFRWGGQPQHFGDGTRLSIL.

The gene calls are TRBV11-2 and TRBJ2-7; TRBD1 aligns across 10 bases. CDR1 and CDR2 from the germline V gene are SGHAT and FQNNGV. The V and J ends lost 5 bases and 2 bases, in that order; junction bases with no gene match: 12. The CDR3 sequence is 17 residues long. The CDR3 here is CASSHGTLGQGPYEQYF. The CDR3 DNA sequence: TGTGCCAGCAGCCACGGAACCTTGGGACAGGGGCCCTACGAGCAGTACTTC.